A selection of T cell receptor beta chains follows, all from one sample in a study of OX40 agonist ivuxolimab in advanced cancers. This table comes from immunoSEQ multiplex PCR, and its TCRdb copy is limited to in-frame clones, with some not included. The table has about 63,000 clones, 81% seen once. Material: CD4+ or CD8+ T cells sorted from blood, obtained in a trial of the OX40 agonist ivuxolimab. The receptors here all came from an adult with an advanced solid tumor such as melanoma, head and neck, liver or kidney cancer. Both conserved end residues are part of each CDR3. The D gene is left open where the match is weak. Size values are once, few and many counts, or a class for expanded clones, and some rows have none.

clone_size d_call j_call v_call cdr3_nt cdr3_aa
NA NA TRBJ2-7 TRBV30 TGTGCCTGGAGTGTACCCCAGGTATCCGATGAGCAGTACTTC CAWSVPQVSDEQYF
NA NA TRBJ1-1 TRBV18 TGTGCCAGCTCACCAATAGCAGAGAGGGACACTGAAGCTTTCTTT CASSPIAERDTEAFF
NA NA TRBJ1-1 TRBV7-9 TGTGCCAGCAGCTACAGGGTTGAGGCCAACACTGAAGCTTTCTTT CASSYRVEANTEAFF
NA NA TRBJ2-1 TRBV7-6 TGTGCCAGCAGCTTAGACGGGGGGCCGTACAATGAGCAGTTCTTC CASSLDGGPYNEQFF
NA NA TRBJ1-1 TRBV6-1 TGTGCCAGTGACAGCGTGAACACTGAAGCTTTCTTT CASDSVNTEAFF
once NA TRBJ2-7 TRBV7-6 TGTGCCAGCAGCTTAGGGCCTGGACAGCTACCCTCCTACGAGCAGTACTTC CASSLGPGQLPSYEQYF
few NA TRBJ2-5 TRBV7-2 TGTGCCAGCAGCCCGAGCGGACCGGAGACCCAGTACTTC CASSPSGPETQYF
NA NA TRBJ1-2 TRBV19 TGTGCCAGTAGTATAGAAACAGGGACCTATGGCTACACCTTC CASSIETGTYGYTF
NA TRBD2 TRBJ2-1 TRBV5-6 TGTGCCAGCAGCCATTTTAGCGGGGTCTCCTACAATGAGCAGTTCTTC CASSHFSGVSYNEQFF
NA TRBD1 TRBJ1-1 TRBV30 TGTGCCTGGAGACGGGACAGGAAAAACACTGAAGCTTTCTTT CAWRRDRKNTEAFF
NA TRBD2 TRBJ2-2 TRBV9 TGTGCCAGCAGCCCACTAGCGGGGGGTTCCGGGGAGCTGTTTTTT CASSPLAGGSGELFF
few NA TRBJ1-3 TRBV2 TGTGCCAGCAGTGTAGCCCCACACTCTGGAAACACCATATATTTT CASSVAPHSGNTIYF
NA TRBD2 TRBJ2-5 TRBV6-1 TGTGCCAGCGCTAGCGGGGGGGCTGTGGAGACCCAGTACTTC CASASGGAVETQYF
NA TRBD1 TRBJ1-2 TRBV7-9 TGTGCCAGCAGCTTAGCAGTCAGCTCGGACAGGGGTAAGGACTATGGCTACACCTTC CASSLAVSSDRGKDYGYTF
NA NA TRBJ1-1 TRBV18 TGTGCCAGCTCACCACCGCATCAGGGCGAAGCTTTCTTT CASSPPHQGEAFF
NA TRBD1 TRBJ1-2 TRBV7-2 TGTGCCAGCCGAAATCCGGGACAGGGGGGTTTCTACACCTTC CASRNPGQGGFYTF
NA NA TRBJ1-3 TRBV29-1 TGCAGCGTTGACTCGGACGGGGGACGTAACACCATATATTTT CSVDSDGGRNTIYF
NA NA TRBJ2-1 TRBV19 TGTGCCAGTACAGTGAGCGGCCCCTACAATGAGCAGTTCTTC CASTVSGPYNEQFF
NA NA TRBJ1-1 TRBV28 TGTGCCAGCAGTTTATCCGACTTGAGCAACACTGAAGCTTTCTTT CASSLSDLSNTEAFF
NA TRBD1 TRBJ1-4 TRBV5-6 TGTGCCAGCAGCTCACGACAGGGAGGGGGTGCAACTAATGAAAAACTGTTTTTT CASSSRQGGGATNEKLFF
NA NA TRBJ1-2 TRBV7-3 TGTGCCAGCAGCCCAGGGCCGCAGCCCTATGGCTACACCTTC CASSPGPQPYGYTF
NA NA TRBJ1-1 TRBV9 NA CASSVAPGAETFF
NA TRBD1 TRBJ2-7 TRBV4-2 TGTGCCAGCAGCTGGGGACAGCCTGACCTATACGAGCAGTACTTC CASSWGQPDLYEQYF
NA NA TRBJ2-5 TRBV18 TGTGCCAGCTCACTATACTCGAGCGAGACCCAGTACTTC CASSLYSSETQYF
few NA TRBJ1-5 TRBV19 TGTGCCAGTAGTACAGCCTCGATCGACGAGCAGCCCCAGCATTTT CASSTASIDEQPQHF
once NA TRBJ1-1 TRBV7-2 TGTGCCAGCAGCTTACTAGGGGACGGAAAAGCTTTCTTT CASSLLGDGKAFF
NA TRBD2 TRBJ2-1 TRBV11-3 TGTGCCAGCAGCTTTTCAGGCGCGGGGGGCTACAATGAGCAGTTCTTC CASSFSGAGGYNEQFF
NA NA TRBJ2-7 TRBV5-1 TGCGCCAGCAGCTCGACTCCTGACGGCGTGGAGTACTTC CASSSTPDGVEYF
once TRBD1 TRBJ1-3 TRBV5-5 TGTGCCAGCAGCTCGAACAGGGGTGGAAACACCATATATTTT CASSSNRGGNTIYF
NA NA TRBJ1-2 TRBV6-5 TGTGCCAGCAGAGGTATGGACTATGGCTACACCTTC CASRGMDYGYTF
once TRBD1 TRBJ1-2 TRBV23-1 TGCGCCAGCAGTCAGTCCGGGACAGCCTTCTATGGCTACACCTTC CASSQSGTAFYGYTF
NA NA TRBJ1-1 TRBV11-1 TGTGCCAGCAGTTGGGCCTTTGTAGGTGTGGGTACTGAAGCTTTCTTT CASSWAFVGVGTEAFF
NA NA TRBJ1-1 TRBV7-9 TGTGCCAGCAGCCCCGAGAGAGAAGCTTTCTTT CASSPEREAFF
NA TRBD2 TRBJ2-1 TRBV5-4 TGTGCCAGCAGCCCCCCGGGACTAGCGGGGACTGACAATGAGCAGTTCTTC CASSPPGLAGTDNEQFF
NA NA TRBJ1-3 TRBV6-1 TGTGCCAGCAGTGGTCTTGGAGACACCATATATTTT CASSGLGDTIYF
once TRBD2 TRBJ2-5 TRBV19 TGTGCCAGTAGTATCGGGGGGGCCGGGGAGACCCAGTACTTC CASSIGGAGETQYF
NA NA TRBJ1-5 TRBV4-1 TGCGCCAGCAGCCAAGTTTTAGGGGGGAGCGGACAGCCCCAGCATTTT CASSQVLGGSGQPQHF
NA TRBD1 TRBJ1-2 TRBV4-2 TGTGCCAGCAGCCAAGAGGTTGCAGGGGGCTTTAGTAACTATGGCTACACCTTC CASSQEVAGGFSNYGYTF
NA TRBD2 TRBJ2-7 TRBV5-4 TGTGCCAGCAGCTTGGCCTTAGCGGGGACCGACGAGCAGTACTTC CASSLALAGTDEQYF
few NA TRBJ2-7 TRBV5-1 TGCGCCAGCAGCTCGGACGGGGCCTACGAGCAGTACTTC CASSSDGAYEQYF
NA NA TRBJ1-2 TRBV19 TGTGCCAGTAGTGCCGACACTCTTCTCTTCTACGGCTACACCTTC CASSADTLLFYGYTF
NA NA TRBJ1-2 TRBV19 TGTGCCAGTATCGGCGATATGGGGAGGAAGGGACTAATATATGGCTACACCTTC CASIGDMGRKGLIYGYTF
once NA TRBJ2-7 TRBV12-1 TGTGCCAGCAGCTTCCCTAGGACTAGCAGAATCTACGAGCAGTACTTC CASSFPRTSRIYEQYF
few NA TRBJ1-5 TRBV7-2 TGTGCCAGCAGCTTAGCAGGGCAGCCCCAGCATTTT CASSLAGQPQHF
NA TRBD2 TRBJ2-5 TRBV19 TGTGCCAGTAGTATGACTAGCGGGGGGGAGACCCAGTACTTC CASSMTSGGETQYF
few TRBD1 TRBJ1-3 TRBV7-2 TGTGCCAGCAGCTCCGCCGGGACAGGGGTAGGAAACACCATATATTTT CASSSAGTGVGNTIYF
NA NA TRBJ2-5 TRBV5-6 TGTGCCAGCAGATCCCGGGACGGACAAGAGACCCAGTACTTC CASRSRDGQETQYF
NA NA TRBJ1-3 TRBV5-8 TGTGCCAGCAGCTTGCCGGGGGTTCTGAACACCATATATTTT CASSLPGVLNTIYF
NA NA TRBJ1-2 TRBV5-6 TGTGCCAGCAGCCCCGGGGGTAGTAACTATGGCTACACCTTC CASSPGGSNYGYTF
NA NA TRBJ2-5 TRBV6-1 TGTGCCAGCAGTGAAGGATTTAATCCCTACCAAGAGACCCAGTACTTC CASSEGFNPYQETQYF
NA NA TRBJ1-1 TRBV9 TGTGCCAGCAGCGTAGAGTTGAACACTGAAGCTTTCTTT CASSVELNTEAFF
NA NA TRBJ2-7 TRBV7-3 TGTGCCAGCAGCTTACTGACAGGCTACGAGCAGTACTTC CASSLLTGYEQYF
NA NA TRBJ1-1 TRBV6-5 TGTGCCAGCAGACCCCCAAAGGGGGTGAACACTGAAGCTTTCTTT CASRPPKGVNTEAFF
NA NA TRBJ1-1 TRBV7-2 TGTGCCAGCAGCTTAGATGGGGTCGGGACTGAAGCTTTCTTT CASSLDGVGTEAFF
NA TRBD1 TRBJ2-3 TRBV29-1 TGCAGCGTTGAAGGGGGACAGGAGTTCACAGATACGCAGTATTTT CSVEGGQEFTDTQYF
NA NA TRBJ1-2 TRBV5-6 TGTGCCAGCAGCGTGGGCGCTACCGCTAACTATGGCTACACCTTC CASSVGATANYGYTF
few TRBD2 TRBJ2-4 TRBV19 TGTGCCAGTAGTATAGATCGTGGCGCCGGGACTAGTGACTTC CASSIDRGAGTSDF
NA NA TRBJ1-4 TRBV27 TGTGCCAGCAGTTTATCGCGAGGGGGAAGGGGTGAAAAACTGTTTTTT CASSLSRGGRGEKLFF